This T cell receptor (beta chain) was sequenced for a study of T cell responses to AZD1222 COVID-19 vaccine. The CDR3 totals 11 residues. CDR1 and CDR2 from the germline V gene are WSHSY and SAAADI. The germline V and J ends were trimmed by 6 bases and 2 bases, with 4 bases remaining between them. Assay: immunoSEQ multiplex PCR; the TCRdb copy retains only in-frame clones and omits some. Among 20,000 or so clones, roughly 90% were seen once, and the ten largest hold approximately 9%. Sequencing used peripheral blood, obtained 28 days after the second AZD1222 dose. This clonotype originated in an adult who received the AZD1222 COVID-19 vaccine. The J gene is TRBJ2-5, the V gene TRBV10-2; D gene unclear. CDR3: CASSLQETQYF. CDR3 DNA sequence: TGCGCCAGCAGCCTACAAGAGACCCAGTACTTC.